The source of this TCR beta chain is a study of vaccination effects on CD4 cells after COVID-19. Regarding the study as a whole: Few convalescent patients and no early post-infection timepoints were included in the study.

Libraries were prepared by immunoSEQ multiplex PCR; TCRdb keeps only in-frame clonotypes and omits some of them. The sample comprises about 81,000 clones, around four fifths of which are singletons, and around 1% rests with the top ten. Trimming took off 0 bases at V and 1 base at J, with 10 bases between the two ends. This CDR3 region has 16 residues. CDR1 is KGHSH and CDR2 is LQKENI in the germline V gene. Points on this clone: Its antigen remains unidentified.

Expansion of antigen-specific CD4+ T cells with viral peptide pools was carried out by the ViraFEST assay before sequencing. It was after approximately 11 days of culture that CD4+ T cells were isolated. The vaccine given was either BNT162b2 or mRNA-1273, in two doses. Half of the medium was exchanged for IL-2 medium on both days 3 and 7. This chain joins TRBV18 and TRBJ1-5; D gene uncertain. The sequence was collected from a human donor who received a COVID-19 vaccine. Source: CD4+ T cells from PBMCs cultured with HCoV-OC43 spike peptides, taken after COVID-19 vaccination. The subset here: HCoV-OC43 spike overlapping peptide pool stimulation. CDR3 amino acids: CASSPPNGASNQPQHF. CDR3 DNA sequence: TGTGCCAGCTCACCACCTAATGGTGCCAGCAATCAGCCCCAGCATTTT.